Below are 25 T cell receptor beta chains sequenced from a single sample in a study of identical twins. Using its own MiXCR run on the 5' RACE reads, TCRdb lists one record per CDR3 protein. Among about 430,000 distinct CDR3 sequences, 15% to 20% were seen once, and the ten largest hold 12%. Sequenced sample: naive T cells sorted from blood. The source of these receptors is a man aged 45-60 years in good health.

This clonotype was picked up many times. This chain connects TRBV12-3 or TRBV12-4 to TRBJ2-5; D is ambiguous. Trimming pared 6 bases from V and 4 bases from J, leaving 6 bases between. This CDR3 region has 11 residues. The CDR3 nucleotides read TGTGCCAGCAGCTTTAGAGAGACCCAGTACTTC. Encoded protein: CASSFRETQYF.

The V and J genes are TRBV25-1 and TRBJ1-5, with 9 bases matching TRBD1. Germline values: CDR1 MGHDK, CDR2 SYGVNS. The V and J ends lost 5 bases and 6 bases, in that order; junction bases with no gene match: 5. The length of the CDR3 is 14 residues. The CDR3 DNA follows: TGTGCCAGCAGTCACCGGACAGGGGTTCAGCCCCAGCATTTT. This sequence encodes CASSHRTGVQPQHF.

This clonotype was counted a few times. The gene calls are TRBV6-1 and TRBJ1-1, with D unclear. Germline V gene lookup returns CDR1 MNHNS and CDR2 SASEGT. V lost 1 base, J lost 4 bases, and 10 bases lay in between. The CDR3 is made up of 14 amino acids. The CDR3 region has the DNA TGTGCCAGCAGTGAAGGCAGAGCCAGCACTGAAGCTTTCTTT. The encoded protein is CASSEGRASTEAFF.

The table lists this clonotype with many counts. The V gene is TRBV6-1, the J gene TRBJ1-5, with D uncertain. CDR1 is MNHNS, CDR2 SASEGT, per germline. The CDR3 loop spans 15 amino acids. Trimming shortened V by 9 bases and J by 2 bases, and 17 bases separated the two germline ends. CDR3 sequence reads: CASSRGLEGNQPQHF. The CDR3 region has the DNA TGTGCCAGTAGTCGGGGTCTGGAAGGCAATCAGCCCCAGCATTTT.

The V gene is TRBV20-1, the J gene TRBJ2-1, with D unclear. CDR3 length: 14 residues. In germline, CDR1 is DFQATT, CDR2 SNEGSKA (reference sequence). The V end lost 4 bases, the J end lost 4 bases, and 14 bases lay between the germline ends. The chain's CDR3 is CSANLGIRYNEQFF. The DNA of the CDR3 is TGCAGTGCTAACTTGGGGATCAGGTACAATGAGCAGTTCTTC.

The genes are TRBV5-8 and TRBJ2-7; no definite D call. This CDR3 region has 11 residues. CDR1 is SGHTS, CDR2 YDEGEE, per germline. V lost 4 bases and J lost 4, with 6 bases in between. The chain's CDR3 is CASSPVYEQYF. In DNA form, the CDR3 reads TGTGCCAGCAGCCCTGTTTACGAGCAGTACTTC.

In its sample, this clonotype was seen a few times. The chain joins TRBV20-1 to TRBJ2-1, with 15 bases lining up with TRBD2. Looked up from germline, CDR1 is DFQATT and CDR2 is SNEGSKA (reference sequence). This CDR3 has 19 residues. J was trimmed by 0 bases and V by 0 bases; bases with no gene match: 6. The CDR3 DNA is TGCAGTGCTAGAGATCGGGGACTAGCGGGAGGCCGCTCCTACAATGAGCAGTTCTTC. The encoded protein is CSARDRGLAGGRSYNEQFF.

This clonotype was found many times. This chain links TRBV4-2 with TRBJ2-1; possible D gene TRBD2, 5 bases. CDR3 length: 18 amino acids. Trimming stripped 4 bases from V and 4 bases from J, with 23 bases between. Per germline, CDR1 LGHNA and CDR2 YNFKEQ. In nucleotides, the CDR3 is TGTGCCAGCAGCCCCATCGCCCGGGATAGTGCCAGGTACAATGAGCAGTTCTTC. Translation: CASSPIARDSARYNEQFF.

This clonotype appeared a few times. This chain uses TRBV7-6 with TRBJ2-2, with no clear D. Trimming left V 2 bases short and J 0 bases short, with 13 bases between. Germline-derived CDR1 and CDR2 are SGHVS and FNYEAQ. The CDR3 has 17 residues. CDR3 loop: CASSLMTPASNTGELFF. The CDR3 bases are TGTGCCAGCAGCTTAATGACACCAGCATCGAACACCGGGGAGCTGTTTTTT.

There are a few counts of this clonotype. The V call is TRBV20-1, the J call TRBJ2-7; no reliable D call. CDR1 and CDR2 from the germline V gene are DFQATT and SNEGSKA (reference sequence). V was clipped by 2 bases and J by 1 base, with 6 bases between them. This CDR3 has 12 amino acids. CDR3: CSARSDSYEQYF. CDR3 bases: TGCAGTGCTAGATCGGATTCCTACGAGCAGTACTTC.

The chain combines TRBV12-3 or TRBV12-4 with TRBJ2-5, with TRBD2 identical over 7 bases. Trimming at V came to 1 base and at J to 4 bases, leaving 3 bases not matched to a gene. This CDR3 is built from 14 residues. The DNA for the CDR3 is TGTGCCAGCAGTTTAGAAGGGGAGGGAGAGACCCAGTACTTC. Protein: CASSLEGEGETQYF.

There are a few counts of this clonotype. This rearrangement joins TRBV3-1 to TRBJ2-1; D is perhaps TRBD2 (5 bases). Germline CDR1 reads LGHDT; CDR2 reads YNNKEL (reference sequence). Trimming left V 1 base short and J 6 bases short, with 7 bases between. The CDR3 runs 13 residues. CDR3 region: CASSQGLINEQFF. The CDR3 DNA follows: TGTGCCAGCAGCCAAGGACTAATCAATGAGCAGTTCTTC.

This clonotype has just a few counts. V gene TRBV20-1 combines with J gene TRBJ2-5; 9 bases line up with TRBD1. V lost 3 bases, J lost 5 bases, and 10 bases stayed unmatched. Germline V gives CDR1 DFQATT, CDR2 SNEGSKA (reference sequence). This CDR3 is built from 15 residues. As DNA, the CDR3 is TGCAGTGCTAGGGATGGGACAGGGAGAGCGGAGACCCAGTACTTC. Residues: CSARDGTGRAETQYF.

This clonotype was counted only a few times. The chain has TRBV9 and TRBJ2-2, with D maybe TRBD1 (6 bases). V was cut by 0 bases and J by 3 bases, with 12 bases left in between. CDR3 length: 16 amino acids. In germline, CDR1 is SGDLS, CDR2 YYNGEE. In DNA form, the CDR3 reads TGTGCCAGCAGCGTAGACGTGGGGGCGGACACCGGGGAGCTGTTTTTT. Translation: CASSVDVGADTGELFF.

J is TRBJ2-5 and V is TRBV10-3; 7 bases align to TRBD2. The CDR3 has 15 amino acids. CDR1 ENHRY and CDR2 SYGVKD come from the germline V gene. J was trimmed by 3 bases and V by 3 bases; bases with no gene match: 7. CDR3 region: CAISEAPGGKETQYF. For the CDR3, the DNA is TGTGCCATCAGTGAAGCACCGGGAGGAAAAGAGACCCAGTACTTC.

Details on this clonotype: A much larger clone differs by one base, so this may be a read error. The gene calls are TRBV20-1 and TRBJ2-1; no clear D. The CDR3 sequence is 14 residues long. V gave up 3 bases and J gave up 1 base, with 10 bases separating them. In germline, CDR1 is DFQATT, CDR2 SNEGSKA (reference sequence). CDR3 sequence reads: CSASDGFSYNEQFF. Written as DNA, the CDR3 is TGCAGTGCTAGCGACGGATTTTCCTACAATGAGCAGTTCTTC.

This clonotype was seen ten or more times. The chain recombines TRBV6-1 with TRBJ1-1, with 7 bases aligning to TRBD1. Per the germline V gene, CDR1 is MNHNS and CDR2 is SASEGT. The CDR3 has 14 amino acids. With V trimmed by 5 bases and J by 4 bases, 7 bases remained unmatched. The CDR3 region is CASSRRQGTTEAFF. Written as DNA, the CDR3 is TGTGCCAGCAGTAGACGACAGGGAACCACTGAAGCTTTCTTT.

The gene calls are TRBV3-1 and TRBJ1-2; D is possibly TRBD1 (6 bases). This CDR3 has 14 amino acids. Germline V gives CDR1 LGHDT, CDR2 YNNKEL (reference sequence). V was shortened by 4 bases and J by 9 bases, with 18 bases between the two germline ends. In DNA form, the CDR3 reads TGTGCCAGCAGCCCAAACCCGGGGGGCGAAAGCTACACCTTC. Translation gives CASSPNPGGESYTF.

This clonotype occurred many times. V and J are TRBV10-3 and TRBJ2-6; 9 bases are shared with TRBD2. Germline CDR1 is ENHRY and CDR2 is SYGVKD. The CDR3 is 16 residues long. The V segment lost 0 bases and the J segment 6 bases; nucleotides outside the gene matches: 3. CDR3: CAISESSGGVANVLTF. CDR3 nucleotide sequence: TGTGCCATCAGTGAGTCTAGCGGGGGTGTGGCCAACGTCCTGACTTTC.

The J gene is TRBJ1-2, the V gene TRBV28; 9 bases agree with TRBD1. Trimming removed 6 bases from V and 5 bases from J; junction bases left unmatched: 10. Germline values: CDR1 MDHEN, CDR2 SYDVKM. CDR3 length: 15 residues. The CDR3 DNA sequence: TGTGCCAGCAGATCCCACCGGGACAGGGAATATGGCTACACCTTC. As protein: CASRSHRDREYGYTF.

This clonotype came up many times. The chain combines TRBV7-8 with TRBJ1-1, with D uncertain. The V end lost 0 bases, the J end lost 1 base, and 9 bases lay between the germline ends. Germline CDR1 is SGHVS and CDR2 is FQNEAQ. The CDR3 length is 15 residues. Here the CDR3 DNA reads TGTGCCAGCAGCTTAGCTTCGCGGCCGAACACTGAAGCTTTCTTT. Translation gives CASSLASRPNTEAFF. The whole variable domain, remainder taken from reference TRBV7-8 and TRBJ1-1, is GAGVSQSPRYKVAKRGQDVALRCDPISGHVSLFWYQQALGQGPEFLTYFQNEAQLDKSGLPSDRFFAERPEGSVSTLKIQRTQQEDSAVYLCASSLASRPNTEAFFGQGTRLTVV.

This clonotype was picked up a small number of times. V and J are TRBV18 and TRBJ1-2, with 10 positions matching TRBD1. The germline gives CDR1 KGHSH, CDR2 LQKENI. The CDR3 sequence is 16 residues long. J lost 6 bases, V lost 2 bases, and 9 bases had no gene match. CDR3 protein: CASSPFTRDRGNGYTF. CDR3 in DNA: TGTGCCAGCTCACCATTCACCCGGGACAGGGGAAATGGCTACACCTTC.

The V gene is TRBV29-1, the J gene TRBJ1-4; D not resolved. The ends were cut back, 4 bases at V and 6 bases at J, with 9 bases in the middle. The CDR3 is 12 amino acids. The germline V gene has CDR1 SQVTM and CDR2 ANQGSEA. DNA of the CDR3: TGCAGCGTTGGACACAGCTATGAAAAACTGTTTTTT. Translation gives CSVGHSYEKLFF. The full variable domain, with the rest looked up from reference TRBV29-1 and TRBJ1-4, is SAVISQKPSRDICQRGTSLTIQCQVDSQVTMMFWYRQQPGQSLTLIATANQGSEATYESGFVIDKFPISRPNLTFSTLTVSNMSPEDSSIYLCSVGHSYEKLFFGSGTQLSVL.

This clonotype turned up a few times. The chain couples TRBV20-1 to TRBJ1-5; D unclear. Per the germline V gene, CDR1 is DFQATT and CDR2 is SNEGSKA (reference sequence). The CDR3 covers 13 residues. Trimming removed 2 bases from V and 3 bases from J, with 8 bases in between. The DNA for the CDR3 is TGCAGTGCTAGACGTGCGGCCAATCAGCCCCAGCATTTT. This codes for CSARRAANQPQHF.

The chain has TRBV12-3 or TRBV12-4 and TRBJ2-3; D could derive from TRBD1 or TRBD2 (5 bases each). The CDR3 runs to 16 residues. The ends were cut back, 5 bases at V and 4 bases at J, with 19 bases in the middle. CDR3 sequence (DNA): TGTGCCAGCAGTACCCTGGAGGCCCCCAGGGCAGATACGCAGTATTTT. As protein: CASSTLEAPRADTQYF.